The rows below give T cell receptor beta chains drawn from one sample of a study of shared clonotypes between healthy human individuals. The assay was immunoSEQ multiplex PCR, and TCRdb's table has in-frame clones only and misses some. Among roughly 2,000,000 clones listed, over 85% were seen once. The sequenced sample consisted of naive CD8+ T cells sorted from blood. The receptors were sampled from a man aged 18-30 years in good health. CDR3s include the opening cysteine and the closing phenylalanine or tryptophan. The D gene is left open where the match is weak. Not all rows give a size; the values are once, few, many and, for expanded clones, a class.

D: NA; J: TRBJ2-1; size: NA; V: TRBV5-1; DNA: TGCGCCAGCAGCTATGAGGGTTTAATAGAGAATGAGCAGTTCTTC; CDR3: CASSYEGLIENEQFF
D: NA; J: TRBJ2-7; size: NA; V: TRBV4-1; DNA: TGCGCCAGCAGCCAACGACTGGATTACGAGCAGTACTTC; CDR3: CASSQRLDYEQYF
D: TRBD1; J: TRBJ1-2; size: NA; V: TRBV30; DNA: TGTGCCTGGAGCCACGGGACAGGCCCTAACGTTGCCAACTTTTATGGCTACACCTTC; CDR3: CAWSHGTGPNVANFYGYTF
D: NA; J: TRBJ1-4; size: NA; V: TRBV9; DNA: TGTGCCAGCAGCGAGCCCGGGGGGCCCCAATCCTTT; CDR3: CASSEPGGPQSF
D: NA; J: TRBJ1-2; size: NA; V: TRBV28; DNA: TGTGCCAGCAGTTTCAGTAACTATGGCTACACCTTC; CDR3: CASSFSNYGYTF
D: NA; J: TRBJ1-3; size: NA; V: TRBV11-2; DNA: TGTGCCAGCAGCTTTGGAGCTCTCTCTGGAAACACCATATATTTT; CDR3: CASSFGALSGNTIYF
D: TRBD2; J: TRBJ2-1; size: once; V: TRBV27; DNA: TGTGCCAGCAGTTTATCCGGACTAGTGTACAATGAGCAGTTCTTC; CDR3: CASSLSGLVYNEQFF
D: TRBD1; J: TRBJ1-1; size: NA; V: TRBV6-1; DNA: TGTGCCAGCAGTGTCGGACAGGGAGGTGAAGCTTTCTTT; CDR3: CASSVGQGGEAFF
D: NA; J: TRBJ2-7; size: NA; V: TRBV7-6; DNA: TGTGCCAGCAGCTTAGAGACAGGTCCGAATGAGCAGTACTTC; CDR3: CASSLETGPNEQYF
D: NA; J: TRBJ2-1; size: NA; V: TRBV30; DNA: TGTGCCTGGAGTGGGGCTTTGGGGCTCAATGAGCAGTTCTTC; CDR3: CAWSGALGLNEQFF
D: TRBD1; J: TRBJ2-7; size: NA; V: TRBV4-3; DNA: TGCGCCAGCAGCCAAGACACAGGACAGGGCTTGTACGAGCAGTACTTC; CDR3: CASSQDTGQGLYEQYF
D: TRBD2; J: TRBJ2-2; size: NA; V: TRBV6-6; DNA: TGTGCCAGCAGTTACCTAGGGCTAGCGGACGGGGAGCTGTTTTTT; CDR3: CASSYLGLADGELFF
D: NA; J: TRBJ2-2; size: NA; V: TRBV5-6; DNA: TGTGCCAGCAGCCCCTTTTTGGCCGGGGAGCTGTTTTTT; CDR3: CASSPFLAGELFF
D: TRBD2; J: TRBJ2-1; size: NA; V: TRBV27; DNA: TGTGCCAGCAGTCCAGTAGGGACTAGCGGCCTCCTAGGCAATGAGCAGTTCTTC; CDR3: CASSPVGTSGLLGNEQFF
D: NA; J: TRBJ1-3; size: NA; V: TRBV18; DNA: TGTGCCAGCTCACGATGGGACGCCTCCTCTGGAAACACCATATATTTT; CDR3: CASSRWDASSGNTIYF